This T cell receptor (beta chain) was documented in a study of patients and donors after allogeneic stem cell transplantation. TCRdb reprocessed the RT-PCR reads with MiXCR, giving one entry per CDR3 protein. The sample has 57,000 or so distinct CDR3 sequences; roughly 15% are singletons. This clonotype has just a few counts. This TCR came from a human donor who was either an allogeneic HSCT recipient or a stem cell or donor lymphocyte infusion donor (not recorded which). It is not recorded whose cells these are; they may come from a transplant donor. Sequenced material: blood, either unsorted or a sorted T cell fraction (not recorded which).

DNA for the CDR3: TGCAGTGCCATGTGGAGCTCCTACAATGAGCAGTTCTTC. As protein: CSAMWSSYNEQFF. This chain links TRBV20-1 with TRBJ2-1; the D is unclear. Trimming stripped 6 bases from V and 0 bases from J, with 9 bases between. The CDR3 has 13 amino acids. Germline loops: CDR1 DFQATT, CDR2 SNEGSKA (reference sequence).